These 7 T cell receptor beta chains originate from one sample sequenced in a study of T cells in localized non-small cell lung cancer. Clones were read by immunoSEQ multiplex PCR, and TCRdb kept only the in-frame ones, dropping some. The profile covers roughly 38,000 clones, with roughly 85% appearing a single time and around 6.1% taken by the ten largest. The sample here was peripheral blood mononuclear cells, taken before any cancer treatment. These TCRs come from a male donor aged 60 or over with stage II lung adenocarcinoma.

This chain links TRBV6-5 with TRBJ1-1; 8 positions match TRBD1. V was pared by 2 bases and J by 5 bases, with 4 bases of the junction left unmatched. Germline CDR1 and CDR2: MNHEY and SVGAGI. The CDR3 covers 14 residues. CDR3 protein: CASSYAGGKTEAFF. The CDR3 bases are TGTGCCAGCAGTTACGCAGGGGGCAAAACTGAAGCTTTCTTT.

The rearrangement uses TRBV30 and TRBJ2-7; D is unresolved. V was pared by 3 bases and J by 1 base, with 13 bases between. Germline CDR1 reads GTSNPN; CDR2 reads SVGIG (reference sequence). The CDR3 totals 14 residues. The DNA of the CDR3 is TGTGCCTGGAGGGGAAAGTCCTTTTCCTACGAGCAGTACTTC. Translated, it gives CAWRGKSFSYEQYF.

This chain joins TRBV11-2 and TRBJ1-3; tentative D call: TRBD1 (6 bases). The CDR3 is made up of 15 amino acids. Germline V gene sequence: CDR1 SGHAT, CDR2 FQNNGV. V was shortened by 5 bases and J by 4 bases, with 15 bases between the two germline ends. CDR3 sequence (DNA): TGTGCCAGCAGCCCTCTAACAGGGCCCGGAAACACCATATATTTT. Translated, it gives CASSPLTGPGNTIYF.

The V call is TRBV7-9, the J call TRBJ1-1, with D unresolved. Trimming took off 8 bases at V and 5 bases at J, with 9 bases between the two ends. There are 11 residues in the CDR3. The germline V gene encodes CDR1 SEHNR and CDR2 FQNEAQ (reference sequence). CDR3 amino acids: CASATWTEAFF. DNA of the CDR3: TGTGCCAGCGCCACGTGGACTGAAGCTTTCTTT.

V gene TRBV18 combines with J gene TRBJ1-2; TRBD1 might be the D (6 bases). Trimming took off 2 bases at V and 4 bases at J, with 14 bases between the two ends. Germline CDR1 is KGHSH and CDR2 is LQKENI. The CDR3 length is 15 residues. The CDR3 bases are TGTGCCAGCTCACCATCCAGGGGACTTCTCTATGGCTACACCTTC. Translating it yields CASSPSRGLLYGYTF.

This clone showed up just a few times. The rearrangement joins TRBV4-1 to TRBJ1-5, with D possibly TRBD1 on 6 matching bases. Trimming took 2 bases from V and 0 from J, leaving 8 bases between them. This CDR3 is built from 15 residues. Germline values: CDR1 MGHRA, CDR2 YSYEKL. CDR3 sequence reads: CASSQRGGSNQPQHF. The CDR3 DNA is TGCGCCAGCAGCCAAAGAGGGGGTAGCAATCAGCCCCAGCATTTT.

The rearrangement links TRBV5-1 to TRBJ2-1, with 9 bases that match TRBD1. With 4 bases clipped from V and 0 bases from J, the junction kept 2 bases outside the gene matches. This CDR3 has 15 residues. In germline, CDR1 is SGHRS, CDR2 YFSETQ. The CDR3 loop reads CASSTTGGSYNEQFF. The CDR3 coding sequence is TGCGCCAGCAGCACGACAGGGGGCTCCTACAATGAGCAGTTCTTC.